Below are 11 T cell receptor beta chains sequenced from a single sample in a study of T-cell memory formation after mild COVID-19. Via MiXCR, TCRdb re-called the 5' RACE reads, giving one row per CDR3 protein. The data contain 200,000 to 250,000 distinct CDR3 sequences, approximately 16% of them singletons. Sequenced sample: PBMCs or a T cell subset sorted from them (not recorded which). These receptor sequences come from a man between 18 and 29 years old who had mild COVID-19 (a few samples of this study predate the infection). Cell type and time point are not known.

The rearrangement links TRBV12-5 to TRBJ2-3, with TRBD1 identical over 7 bases. The ends lost 0 bases at V and 4 bases at J; junction bases unmatched: 4. Germline lookup yields CDR1 LGHNT and CDR2 FRNRAP. CDR3 length equals 15 residues. CDR3 loop: CASGLVLRGPDTQYF. CDR3 nucleotide sequence: TGTGCTAGTGGTTTGGTACTGAGGGGGCCAGATACGCAGTATTTT.

Only a few counts were recorded for this clonotype. CDR3 residues: CASKTSDRSNQPQHF. DNA for the CDR3: TGTGCCAGTAAAACAAGCGACAGGAGCAATCAGCCCCAGCATTTT. The chain joins TRBV19 to TRBJ1-5; perhaps TRBD1 as D (6 bases). The germline V gene has CDR1 LNHDA and CDR2 SQIVND (reference sequence). This CDR3 is built from 15 residues. V lost 7 bases and J 1 base, leaving 14 bases between the germline ends.

The J gene is TRBJ2-1, the V gene TRBV7-2; 8 nucleotides agree with TRBD1. CDR1 and CDR2 (germline): SGHTA, FQGNSA. V dropped 4 bases and J dropped 4; count of bases not matched to a gene: 6. The CDR3 contains 15 residues. CDR3 coding DNA: TGTGCCAGCAGCTCGGGACAGGTAACTTACAATGAGCAGTTCTTC. Translated, it gives CASSSGQVTYNEQFF. Complete variable domain (other parts from reference TRBV7-2 and TRBJ2-1): GAGVSQSPSNKVTEKGKDVELRCDPISGHTALYWYRQSLGQGLEFLIYFQGNSAPDKSGLPSDRFSAERTGGSVSTLTIQRTQQEDSAVYLCASSSGQVTYNEQFFGPGTRLTVL.

This clonotype was counted a few times. V and J are TRBV28 and TRBJ2-7; D perhaps matches TRBD1 (6 bases). CDR1 MDHEN and CDR2 SYDVKM come from the germline V gene. Trimming removed 7 bases from V and 0 bases from J, with 16 bases in between. This CDR3 has 15 amino acids. The CDR3 loop is CASTSAGASSYEQYV. DNA for the CDR3: TGTGCCAGCACGTCCGCAGGGGCCAGCTCCTACGAGCAGTACGTC.

This clonotype occurred once. V usage is TRBV9 and J usage is TRBJ1-2, with D perhaps TRBD1 (6 bases). The length of the CDR3 is 13 residues. The germline gives CDR1 SGDLS, CDR2 YYNGEE. Trimming stripped 9 bases from V and 4 bases from J, with 16 bases between. The CDR3 sequence: CATEGGVTYGYTF. Written as DNA, the CDR3 is TGTGCCACCGAGGGGGGGGTTACCTATGGCTACACCTTC.

This clonotype was seen only a few times. The rearrangement joins TRBV20-1 to TRBJ2-3; possibly TRBD1 for D (5 bases). CDR3 length: 13 residues. Trimming stripped 8 bases from V and 2 bases from J, with 14 bases between. Germline V gene lookup returns CDR1 DFQATT and CDR2 SNEGSKA (reference sequence). The CDR3 sequence is CSQDRRDTDTQYF. Written as DNA, the CDR3 is TGCAGTCAAGACCGCAGGGACACAGATACGCAGTATTTT.

This chain connects TRBV11-3 to TRBJ2-3; 8 bases are shared with TRBD1. V was pared by 5 bases and J by 5 bases, with 6 bases of the junction left unmatched. This CDR3 is 14 amino acids long. Germline lookup yields CDR1 SGHNT and CDR2 YENEEA. In DNA form, the CDR3 reads TGTGCCAGCAGCCGAGGACAGGGAATAGATACGCAGTATTTT. This sequence encodes CASSRGQGIDTQYF. The whole variable domain, remainder taken from reference TRBV11-3 and TRBJ2-3, is EAGVVQSPRYKIIEKKQPVAFWCNPISGHNTLYWYLQNLGQGPELLIRYENEEAVDDSQLPKDRFSAERLKGVDSTLKIQPAELGDSAVYLCASSRGQGIDTQYFGPGTRLTVL.

The chain links TRBV6-5 to TRBJ1-2, with D perhaps matching TRBD1 (5 bases). V lost 2 bases to trimming and J lost 5 bases, with 21 bases between them. The CDR3 length is 17 residues. Germline lookup yields CDR1 MNHEY and CDR2 SVGAGI. In nucleotides, the CDR3 is TGTGCCAGCAGTTACAGGGAGGAAAGGGGATTCCCTTATGGCTACACCTTC. This codes for CASSYREERGFPYGYTF.

The chain couples TRBV12-3 or TRBV12-4 to TRBJ2-3; D perhaps matches TRBD2 (5 bases). The CDR3 runs to 15 residues. The V and J ends lost 7 bases and 0 bases respectively, with 14 bases between them. In nucleotides, the CDR3 is TGTGCCAGCATCGTCGGTCTAGCTAGCACAGATACGCAGTATTTT. Translation: CASIVGLASTDTQYF.

Many counts were recorded for this clonotype. The chain couples TRBV7-3 to TRBJ1-6, with 8 bases identical to TRBD1. The CDR3 runs 14 residues. The junction had 10 bases not matched to a gene; V was cut back by 9 bases and J by 9 bases. Germline-derived CDR1 and CDR2 are SGHTA and FQGTGA. The CDR3 loop reads CASAEQGVTSPLHF. Here the CDR3 DNA reads TGTGCCAGTGCAGAACAGGGGGTCACTTCACCCCTCCACTTT.

This chain connects TRBV7-6 to TRBJ2-5, with 10 bases aligning to TRBD1. The length of the CDR3 is 14 residues. J gave up 5 bases and V 3 bases, and 3 bases lay outside the gene matches. Germline CDR1 and CDR2: SGHVS and FNYEAQ. For the CDR3, the DNA is TGTGCCAGCAGCTTTCGGACAGGGGGGGAGACCCAGTACTTC. This encodes CASSFRTGGETQYF.